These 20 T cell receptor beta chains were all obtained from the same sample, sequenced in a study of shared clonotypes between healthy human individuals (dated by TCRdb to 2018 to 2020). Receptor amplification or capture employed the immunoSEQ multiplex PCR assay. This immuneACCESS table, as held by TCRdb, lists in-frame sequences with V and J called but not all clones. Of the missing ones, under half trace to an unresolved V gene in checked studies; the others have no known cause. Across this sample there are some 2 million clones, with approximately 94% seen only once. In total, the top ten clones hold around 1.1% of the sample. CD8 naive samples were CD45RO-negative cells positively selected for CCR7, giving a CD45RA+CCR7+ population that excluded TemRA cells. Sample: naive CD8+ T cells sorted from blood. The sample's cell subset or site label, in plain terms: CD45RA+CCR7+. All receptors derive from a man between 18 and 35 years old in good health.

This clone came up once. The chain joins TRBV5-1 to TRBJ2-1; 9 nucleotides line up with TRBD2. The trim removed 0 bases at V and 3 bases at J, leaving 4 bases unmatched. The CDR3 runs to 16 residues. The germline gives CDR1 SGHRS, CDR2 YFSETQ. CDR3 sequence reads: CASSLEISGSYNEQFF. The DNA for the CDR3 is TGCGCCAGCAGCTTGGAGATTAGCGGGAGCTACAATGAGCAGTTCTTC.

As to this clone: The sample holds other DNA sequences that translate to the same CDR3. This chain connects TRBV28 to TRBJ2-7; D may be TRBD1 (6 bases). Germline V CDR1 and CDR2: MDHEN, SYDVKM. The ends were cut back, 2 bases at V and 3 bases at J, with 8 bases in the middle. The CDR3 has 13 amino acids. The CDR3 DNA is TGTGCCAGCAGTTTAGGCAGGGGCTACGAGCAGTACTTC. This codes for CASSLGRGYEQYF.

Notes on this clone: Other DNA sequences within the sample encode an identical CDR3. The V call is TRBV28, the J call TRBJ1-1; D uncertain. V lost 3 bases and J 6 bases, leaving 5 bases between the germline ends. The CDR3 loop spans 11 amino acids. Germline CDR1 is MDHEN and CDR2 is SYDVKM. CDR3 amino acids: CASSFLSEAFF. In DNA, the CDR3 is TGTGCCAGCAGTTTCCTCTCTGAAGCTTTCTTT.

The CDR3 DNA is TGTGCCAGCAGCCCCCCGGAGGGGGGCTCCTACGAGCAGTACTTC. Translation: CASSPPEGGSYEQYF. This chain uses TRBV13 with TRBJ2-7; D tentatively fits TRBD1 or TRBD2 (6 bases each). The CDR3 length is 15 residues. Trimming cost V 5 bases and J 0 bases, with 14 bases left between them. CDR1 and CDR2 from the germline V gene are PRHDT and FYEKMQ (reference sequence).

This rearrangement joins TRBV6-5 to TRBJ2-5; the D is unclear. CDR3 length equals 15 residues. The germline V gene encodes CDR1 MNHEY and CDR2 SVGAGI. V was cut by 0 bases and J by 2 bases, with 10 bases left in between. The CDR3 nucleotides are TGTGCCAGCAGTTACTCGAATACAGAACAAGAGACCCAGTACTTC. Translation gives CASSYSNTEQETQYF.

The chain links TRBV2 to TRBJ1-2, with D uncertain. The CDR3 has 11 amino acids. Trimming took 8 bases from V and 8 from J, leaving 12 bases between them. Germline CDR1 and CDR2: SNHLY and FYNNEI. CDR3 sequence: CASLKGAGYTF. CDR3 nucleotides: TGTGCCAGCCTCAAGGGTGCGGGCTACACCTTC.

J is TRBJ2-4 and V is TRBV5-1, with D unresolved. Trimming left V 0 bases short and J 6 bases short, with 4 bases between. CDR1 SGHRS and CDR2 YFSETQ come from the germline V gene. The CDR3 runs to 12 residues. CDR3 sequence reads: CASSLDRNIQYF. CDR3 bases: TGCGCCAGCAGCTTGGACAGAAACATTCAGTACTTC.

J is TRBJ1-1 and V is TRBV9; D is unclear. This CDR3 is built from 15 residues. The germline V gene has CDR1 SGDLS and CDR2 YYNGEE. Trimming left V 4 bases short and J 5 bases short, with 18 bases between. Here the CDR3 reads CASSPREAPRTEAFF. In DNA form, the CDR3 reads TGTGCCAGCAGCCCCCGCGAGGCCCCGAGGACTGAAGCTTTCTTT.

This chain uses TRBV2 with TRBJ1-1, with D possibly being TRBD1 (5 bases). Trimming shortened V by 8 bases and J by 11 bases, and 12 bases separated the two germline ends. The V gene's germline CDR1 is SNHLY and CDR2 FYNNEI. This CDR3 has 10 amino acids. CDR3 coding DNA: TGTGCCAGCTGGGGGATACGTGCTTTCTTT. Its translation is CASWGIRAFF.

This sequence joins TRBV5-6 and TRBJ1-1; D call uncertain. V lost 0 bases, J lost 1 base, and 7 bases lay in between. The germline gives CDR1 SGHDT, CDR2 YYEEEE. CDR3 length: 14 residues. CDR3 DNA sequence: TGTGCCAGCAGCTTGGATGGATCGAACACTGAAGCTTTCTTT. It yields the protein CASSLDGSNTEAFF.

CDR3: CASSLATDSYFWEQYF. DNA of the CDR3: TGCGCCAGCAGCCTAGCTACTGACTCGTACTTTTGGGAGCAGTACTTC. The chain has TRBV5-1 and TRBJ2-7; TRBD2 might be the D (5 bases). Germline loops: CDR1 SGHRS, CDR2 YFSETQ. This CDR3 contains 16 residues. Trimming removed 4 bases at V and 7 bases at J, with 24 bases between.

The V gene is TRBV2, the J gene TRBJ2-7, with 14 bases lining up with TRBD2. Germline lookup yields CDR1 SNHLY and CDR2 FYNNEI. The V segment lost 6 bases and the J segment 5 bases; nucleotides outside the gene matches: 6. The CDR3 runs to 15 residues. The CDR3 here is CASRGGLAGANEQYF. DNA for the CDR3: TGTGCCAGCAGGGGGGGACTAGCGGGAGCGAACGAGCAGTACTTC. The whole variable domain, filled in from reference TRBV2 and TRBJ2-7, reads EPEVTQTPSHQVTQMGQEVILRCVPISNHLYFYWYRQILGQKVEFLVSFYNNEISEKSEIFDDQFSVERPDGSNFTLKIRSTKLEDSAMYFCASRGGLAGANEQYFGPGTRLTVT.

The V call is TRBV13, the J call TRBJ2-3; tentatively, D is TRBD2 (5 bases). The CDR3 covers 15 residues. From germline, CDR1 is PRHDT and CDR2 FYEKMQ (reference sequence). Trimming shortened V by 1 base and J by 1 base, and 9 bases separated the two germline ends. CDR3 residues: CASSLERLRTDTQYF. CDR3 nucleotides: TGTGCCAGCAGCTTAGAGCGGTTACGCACAGATACGCAGTATTTT.

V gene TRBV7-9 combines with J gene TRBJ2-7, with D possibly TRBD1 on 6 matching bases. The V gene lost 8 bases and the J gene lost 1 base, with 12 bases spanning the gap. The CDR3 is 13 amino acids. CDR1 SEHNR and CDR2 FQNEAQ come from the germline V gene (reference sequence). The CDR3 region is CASCGDNSYEQYF. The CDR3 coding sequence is TGTGCCAGCTGTGGGGACAATTCCTACGAGCAGTACTTC.

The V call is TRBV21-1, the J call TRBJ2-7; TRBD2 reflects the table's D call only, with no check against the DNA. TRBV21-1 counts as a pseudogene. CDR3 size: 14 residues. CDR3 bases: TGTGCCAGCAGCAAAGAACTAGGCAGCATCGAGCAGTACTTC. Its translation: CASSKELGSIEQYF.

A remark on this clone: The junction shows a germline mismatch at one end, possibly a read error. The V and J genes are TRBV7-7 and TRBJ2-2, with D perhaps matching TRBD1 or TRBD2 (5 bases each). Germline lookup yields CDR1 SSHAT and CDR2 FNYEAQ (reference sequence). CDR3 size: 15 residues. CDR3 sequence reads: CASSLAEGTPGELFF. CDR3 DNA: TGTGCTAGCAGCCTAGCAGAGGGGACGCCCGGGGAGCTGTTTTTT.

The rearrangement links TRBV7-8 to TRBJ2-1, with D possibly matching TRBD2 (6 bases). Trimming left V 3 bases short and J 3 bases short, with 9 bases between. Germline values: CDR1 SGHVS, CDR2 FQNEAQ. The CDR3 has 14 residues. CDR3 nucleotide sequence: TGTGCCAGCAGCTTGGGAGCGGGCTACAATGAGCAGTTCTTC. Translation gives CASSLGAGYNEQFF.

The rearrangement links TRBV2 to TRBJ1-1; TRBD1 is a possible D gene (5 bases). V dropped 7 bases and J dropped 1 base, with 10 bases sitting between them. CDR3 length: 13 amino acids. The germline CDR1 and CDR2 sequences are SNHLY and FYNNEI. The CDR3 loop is CASNPGQNTEAFF. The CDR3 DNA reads TGTGCCAGCAACCCCGGACAGAACACTGAAGCTTTCTTT.

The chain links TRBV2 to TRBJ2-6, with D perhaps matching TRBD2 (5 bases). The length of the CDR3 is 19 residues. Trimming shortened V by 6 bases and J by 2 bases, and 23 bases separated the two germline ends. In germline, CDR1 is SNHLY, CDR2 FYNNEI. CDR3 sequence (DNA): TGTGCCAGCAGATATGGTGGACTTGAGGTCTTTACTGGGGCCAACGTCCTGACTTTC. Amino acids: CASRYGGLEVFTGANVLTF.

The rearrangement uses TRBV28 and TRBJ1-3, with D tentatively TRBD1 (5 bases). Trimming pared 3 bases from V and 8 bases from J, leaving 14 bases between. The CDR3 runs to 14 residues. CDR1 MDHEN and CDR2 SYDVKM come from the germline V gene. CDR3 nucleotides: TGTGCCAGCAGTTTTGGGTGGGGGTTCGACACCATATATTTT. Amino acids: CASSFGWGFDTIYF.